The entry below gives a single T cell receptor beta chain sequence along with its context. What it binds is not known. Different DNA sequences within this sample yield the same CDR3. This sample was included in a study of shared clonotypes between healthy human individuals. Repertoires were generated with immunoSEQ multiplex PCR, while TCRdb's copy carries only in-frame clones and drops some. The sample has roughly 2,000,000 clones; approximately 95% are singletons. CD45RO-negative, CCR7-selected cells formed the naive CD8 fraction, which excluded terminally differentiated effector memory CD45RA+ cells. General study results and limits: Naive CD4 clonotype sharing across four donors was 5% to 6%.

The source of this sequence is a man aged 18 to 30 in good health. Sequencing used naive CD8+ T cells sorted from blood.

CDR3 nucleotides: TGCGCCAGCAGCCAGGTAGGACAGGCGTACGAGCAGTACTTC. Its protein product is CASSQVGQAYEQYF. This sequence joins TRBV4-1 and TRBJ2-7, with 7 bases identical to TRBD1. CDR3 length: 14 residues. Germline V gene lookup returns CDR1 MGHRA and CDR2 YSYEKL. Unmatched junction bases numbered 6, after V lost 3 bases and J lost 4 bases.